This T cell receptor (beta chain) was sequenced for a study of Ad26.COV2.S vaccination and SARS-CoV-2 variants. Study context: Ad26.COV2.S shots went into the muscle once or twice, 56 days apart.

Trimming took 5 bases from V and 4 from J, leaving 15 bases between them. The CDR3 has 14 residues. CDR1 and CDR2 (germline): SGHTA, FQGNSA. Treatment indicated: about 20 received Ad26.COV2.S at low or high dose, single or two shots; about 5 received placebo; per-sample allocation not given. At day 63 after the first vaccine or placebo injection, samples were drawn. An adult of 18-55 years in Boston served as donor. Clones were read by immunoSEQ multiplex PCR, and TCRdb kept only the in-frame ones, dropping some. The repertoire holds 410,000 or so clones, with 80% to 95% as singletons. The V and J genes are TRBV7-2 and TRBJ2-7; no clear D. The sequence derives from a person between 18 and 65 years old who received the Ad26.COV2.S COVID-19 vaccine or a placebo. Source: peripheral blood, taken in a trial of Ad26.COV2.S vaccine versus placebo. CDR3 amino acids: CASSPSSGLYEQYF. The CDR3 coding sequence is TGTGCCAGCAGCCCCAGTTCCGGGTTATACGAGCAGTACTTC.